This T cell receptor (beta chain) emerged from a study of cytomegalovirus exposure and HLA in healthy donors (dated by TCRdb to about 2017). The study in broad terms: An earlier analysis of a few hundred of the donors reported about 300 Gb of sequence data and 95 million to 120 million unique TCR beta sequences obtained from around 190 million T cells. Roughly 310 gigabases of sequencing data and 80 million or so unique TCR sequences were included in an early release covering roughly 600 HLA-typed donors. Among the roughly 390 genotyped donors, around 81% belonged to the genetic ancestry cluster associated with self-reported Caucasian donors. The study aimed to test whether signatures of past pathogen exposure could be identified by cataloging public T cell receptors. The study profiled the T cell repertoires of approximately 700 subjects by immunosequencing and related them to cytomegalovirus serostatus. In addition to the first cohort of hundreds of subjects, a separate validation cohort of approximately 130 different subjects was used. The study combined high-throughput TCR immunosequencing, statistical association of individual TCRs with disease status, and machine learning to predict cytomegalovirus infection status. A later analysis re-analyzed previously published TCR beta repertoires from 500 to 700 donors and added high-resolution HLA genotyping to study TCR occurrence patterns. The later analysis used no new phenotypic data to find candidate immune exposures, relying instead on TCR beta sequences and their occurrence across donors. An earlier analysis of roughly 600 of the donors used high-throughput TCR beta sequencing to judge whether each TCR beta V gene segment behaved as functional or pseudogenic. Alongside the repertoire data, information on donor age, sex, ethnicity and CMV serostatus was compiled. A later genetic analysis used genome-wide SNP genotypes for about 60% of the roughly 700 donors, treating that subset as a discovery cohort. Every repertoire in the discovery cohort had been generated on one and the same sequencing platform. HLA typing included class I and class II loci at four-digit resolution. Typing coverage varied by locus: roughly 620-640 donors for A, B, C, DRB1 and DQB1; roughly 510 for DQA1; more than 600 for DPA1; 450 to 480 for DPB1. Roughly 5 DR-DQ haplotypes were treated as single units for association and clustering because of strong linkage in the cohort. Among about 370 genotyped donors of the cohort, an average of approximately 200,000 unique TCR beta nucleotide sequences was sequenced per donor, of which approximately 18% were non-productive. What the research found in general, with its limitations: Some IMGT-functional V segments, including TRBV6-2 and TRBV6-3, could not be distinguished by the 87-base-pair reads and were therefore excluded. When HLA alleles, especially DR and DQ, strongly co-occurred, TCR associations were difficult to assign to individual alleles. Correlated functional status among segregating V segments might reflect linkage disequilibrium, but an unknown experimental factor could not be ruled out. A further reported finding was that TCR beta sequences accurately predicted the HLA-A and HLA-B alleles for most subjects in the first cohort. In a later genetic analysis, fewer N-insertions in productive TCRs were reported among donors in an Asian-associated ancestry cluster than the 666-donor mean. In an earlier analysis of about 540 of the donors, most TCR beta V segments were observed in productive rearrangements about 90% or about 30% of the time, broadly matching IMGT annotations. V-gene and J-gene trimming of TCR beta chains was associated with a missense DCLRE1C variant in a later genetic analysis, and the association was replicated in an independent cohort. A later analysis found that TCR association rates varied across HLA loci, with DRB1 alleles showing the most associated TCRs and HLA-C alleles the fewest. Sequencing depth was assumed to be roughly uniform across donors in the presence/absence analyses, though that assumption may not hold. A group of highly shared sequence variants was considered likely to be a technical artifact of the sequencing pipeline. A total of about 150 TCR beta chains were listed by the study as associated with cytomegalovirus. The classifier was reported to diagnose cytomegalovirus status with high specificity and sensitivity in both the original cohort and the validation cohort. Because HLA typing was unavailable for some donors at each locus, only the typed subset was used in association tests. For the cohort, immune exposure information was limited to CMV serostatus. In vitro tests confirmed that a few of the cytomegalovirus-associated TCR beta chains recognize cytomegalovirus antigens. A later analysis found that HLA-associated TCR beta chains were more clonally expanded and had lower generation probabilities than equally common non-associated chains. Only TCR beta chains were sequenced in this cohort, and the absence of alpha or paired-chain data limited detectable features. It was suggested by the authors that the approach could potentially be generalized to other disease states and immunological phenotypes. According to a later analysis, most CMV-associated TCR beta chains appeared to be HLA-restricted, and the HLA associations seemed to be driven largely by CMV exposure. Most TCR sequences were seen in very few donors, while some public TCRs were found in many individuals. At a false discovery rate of 0.05, a later analysis linked 15,000 to 20,000 TCR beta sequences to specific HLA alleles. According to a later analysis, parvovirus B19, influenza, CMV and Epstein-Barr virus appeared linked to several top co-occurrence clusters. Because counts were too low, seventeen rarely observed V segments, including chromosome 9 orphons, were excluded from the earlier analysis of several hundred of the donors.

On this clone: The antigen it recognizes is unknown.

Library preparation employed the immunoSEQ multiplex PCR assay. A mixture of 60 forward primers for TCR Vbeta segments and 13 reverse primers for TCR Jbeta segments was used in the multiplex PCR. Amplification of the CDR3 region of rearranged TCR beta genes was performed with a multiplex PCR assay on genomic DNA. The amplified TCR beta libraries were sequenced on the Illumina HiSeq System as 87-base-pair reads. Processing in the source paper ran as follows. In a later analysis, tens of millions of unique TCR beta chains were counted across the roughly 700 repertoires, and about 9.9 million of these chains were shared by at least two donors. Raw reads were error-corrected and collapsed into unique sequences with a nearest-neighbor algorithm that merged closely related sequences to remove PCR and sequencing errors. CDR3 sequences were aligned to IMGT reference sequences to assign V, D and J gene segments. For a sequence to be retained, a match of at least six nucleotides was required to both a V gene segment and a J gene segment. Rearrangements were called productive when the CDR3 lacked stop codons and stayed in frame with V and J; all others were non-productive. Following IMGT convention, CDR3 was defined as the stretch from the second conserved V-encoded cysteine up to the conserved J-encoded phenylalanine. The earlier analysis of a few hundred of the donors excluded any sequence lacking an unambiguous match to a single V gene segment. An earlier analysis of roughly 590 of the donors called V segments functional above 56.7% productive rearrangements and segregating when the between-donor standard deviation exceeded 5%. A statistical classification framework was built to diagnose cytomegalovirus status from the catalog of TCR beta chain sequences. In a later analysis, TCR nucleotide sequences were compared against IMGT/GENE-DB human TR gene sequences so that V and J genes could be assigned. Using the TCRdist pipeline, a later analysis assigned CDR3 sequences along with most-parsimonious VDJ recombination scenarios. A later analysis defined each TCR beta chain by its CDR3 amino acid sequence plus V-gene family, and excluded reads lacking a unique V-gene family. As a way to deal with suspected cross-contamination and a sequencing artifact, a later analysis dropped more than 500 nucleotide sequences that were highly shared and had low generation probability. A later analysis calculated a clonal expansion index for each public chain from normalized within-repertoire ranks of inferred template counts. A later analysis computed generation probabilities with a VDJ recombination model fitted to out-of-frame rearrangements, and checked the results against IGoR. In a later analysis, hypergeometric tests were used to score TCR-TCR, TCR-HLA and TCR-CMV co-occurrence, with a repertoire-size bias correction applied to TCR pairs. To estimate false discovery rates, a later analysis permuted the HLA or CMV assignments 20 times. A later analysis grouped co-occurring TCRs with DBSCAN, adding TCRdist sequence similarity when clustering within HLA-allele-positive subsets. For co-occurrence clustering, repertoires with fewer than 30,000 or more than 120,000 public chains were excluded, along with five repertoires with anomalous nucleotide sharing. In its TCRdb copy, this immuneACCESS table keeps in-frame sequences only and misses some clones. Where compared with another copy, unresolved V genes explain less than half of these, and the others have no known cause. V, J and clone size are those of that table, while D and trimming were read from the DNA. This sample's clone table shows 110,000 to 150,000 clones. The ten largest account for about 0.96% of the sample.

The cohort consisted of 670 or so healthy bone marrow donors. Cohort members were all nominally healthy when sampled, although unrecorded immune exposures were likely present. The donor tested CMV seronegative, placing the donor among the 352 seronegative members of the cohort. A peripheral blood sample was collected from each donor, and TCR beta sequencing was performed on peripheral blood mononuclear cells. Genomic DNA extraction from the blood cell samples was performed with the Qiagen DNeasy Blood Extraction Kit. Relative to germline, V is 2 bases shorter and J is 2 bases shorter, with 9 bases between their ends. The CDR3 goes from the cysteine to the phenylalanine over 14 residues. Here the CDR3 DNA is all that survives: 42 bases in frame from base 1. CDR1 and CDR2 (MNHNS, SASEGT) derive from the germline V gene.

Sequences were obtained from PBMCs. The chain was built from TRBV6-1 and TRBJ1-2; there is no confident call for the D gene. The clonotype was recovered from a male donor in good health and CMV-seronegative. The CDR3: CASSERSLNYGYTF. The DNA sequence is TGTGCCAGCAGTGAAAGAAGCCTAAACTATGGCTACACCTTC.